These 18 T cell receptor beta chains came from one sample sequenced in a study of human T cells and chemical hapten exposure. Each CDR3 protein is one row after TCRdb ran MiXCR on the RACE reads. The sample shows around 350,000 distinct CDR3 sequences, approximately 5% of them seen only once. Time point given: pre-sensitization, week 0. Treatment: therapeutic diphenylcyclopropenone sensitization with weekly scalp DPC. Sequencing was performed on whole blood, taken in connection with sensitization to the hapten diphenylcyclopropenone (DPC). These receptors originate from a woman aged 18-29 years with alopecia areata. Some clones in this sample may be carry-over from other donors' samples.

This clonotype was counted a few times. This CDR3 reads CASGGQGRTNYGYTF. DNA of the CDR3: TGTGCCAGCGGAGGACAGGGGCGAACTAACTATGGCTACACCTTC. V is TRBV28 and J is TRBJ1-2; the match to TRBD1 covers 9 bases. From germline, CDR1 is MDHEN and CDR2 SYDVKM. After removal of 8 bases from V and 0 bases from J, the junction contained 7 bases not matched to a gene. The CDR3 is 15 residues long.

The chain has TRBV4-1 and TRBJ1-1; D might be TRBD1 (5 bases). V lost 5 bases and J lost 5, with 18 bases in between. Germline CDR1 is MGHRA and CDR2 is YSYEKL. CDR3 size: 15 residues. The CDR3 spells CASSEGDGLGTEAFF. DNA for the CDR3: TGCGCCAGCAGCGAAGGGGACGGTTTGGGGACTGAAGCTTTCTTT.

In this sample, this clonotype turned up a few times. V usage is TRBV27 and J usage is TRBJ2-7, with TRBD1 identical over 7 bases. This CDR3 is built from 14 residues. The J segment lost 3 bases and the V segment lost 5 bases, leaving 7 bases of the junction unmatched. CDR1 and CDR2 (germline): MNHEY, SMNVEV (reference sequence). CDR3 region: CASSARDSLYEQYF. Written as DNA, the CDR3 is TGTGCCAGCAGTGCCCGGGACAGCCTCTACGAGCAGTACTTC.

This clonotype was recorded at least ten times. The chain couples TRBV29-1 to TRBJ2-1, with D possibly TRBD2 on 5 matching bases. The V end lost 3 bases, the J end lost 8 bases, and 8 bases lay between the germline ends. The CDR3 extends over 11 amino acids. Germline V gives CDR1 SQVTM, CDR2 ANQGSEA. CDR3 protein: CSVESGDEQFF. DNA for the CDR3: TGCAGCGTTGAGTCCGGGGATGAGCAGTTCTTC.

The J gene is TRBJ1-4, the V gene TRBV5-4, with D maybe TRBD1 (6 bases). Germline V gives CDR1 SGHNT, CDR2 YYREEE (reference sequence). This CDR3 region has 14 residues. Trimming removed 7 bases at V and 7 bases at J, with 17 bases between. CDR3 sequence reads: CASAQRDNAEKLFF. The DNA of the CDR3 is TGTGCCAGCGCTCAAAGGGACAATGCTGAAAAACTGTTTTTT.

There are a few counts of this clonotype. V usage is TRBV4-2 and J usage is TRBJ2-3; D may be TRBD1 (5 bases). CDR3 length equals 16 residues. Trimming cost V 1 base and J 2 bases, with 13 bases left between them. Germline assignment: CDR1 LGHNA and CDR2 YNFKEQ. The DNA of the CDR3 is TGTGCCAGCAGCCAAGGGGGCGCTAGTCACACAGATACGCAGTATTTT. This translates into CASSQGGASHTDTQYF.

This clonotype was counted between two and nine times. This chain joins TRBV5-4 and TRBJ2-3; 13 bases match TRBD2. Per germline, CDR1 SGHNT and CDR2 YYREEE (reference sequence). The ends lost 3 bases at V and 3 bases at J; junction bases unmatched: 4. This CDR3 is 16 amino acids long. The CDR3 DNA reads TGTGCCAGCAGCTGGACTAGCGGGGGCCAGACAGATACGCAGTATTTT. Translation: CASSWTSGGQTDTQYF.

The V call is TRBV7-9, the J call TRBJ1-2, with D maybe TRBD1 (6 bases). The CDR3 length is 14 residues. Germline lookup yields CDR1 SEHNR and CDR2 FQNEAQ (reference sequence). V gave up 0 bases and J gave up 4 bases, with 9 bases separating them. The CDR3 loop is CASSLALQGYGYTF. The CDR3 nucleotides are TGTGCCAGCAGCTTAGCTTTACAGGGCTATGGCTACACCTTC.

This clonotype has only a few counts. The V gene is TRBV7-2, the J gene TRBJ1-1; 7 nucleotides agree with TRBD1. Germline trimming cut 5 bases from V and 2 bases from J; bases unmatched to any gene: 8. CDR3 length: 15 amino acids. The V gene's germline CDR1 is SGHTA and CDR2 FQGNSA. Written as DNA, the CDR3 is TGTGCCAGCAGCCCCATCGGACAGGCCAACACTGAAGCTTTCTTT. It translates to CASSPIGQANTEAFF.

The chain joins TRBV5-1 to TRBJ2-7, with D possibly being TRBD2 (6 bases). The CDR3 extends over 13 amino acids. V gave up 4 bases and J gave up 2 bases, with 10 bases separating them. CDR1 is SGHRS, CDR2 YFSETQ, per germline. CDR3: CASSPGEPYEQYF. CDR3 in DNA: TGCGCCAGCAGCCCGGGGGAACCCTACGAGCAGTACTTC. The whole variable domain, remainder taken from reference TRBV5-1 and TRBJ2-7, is KAGVTQTPRYLIKTRGQQVTLSCSPISGHRSVSWYQQTPGQGLQFLFEYFSETQRNKGNFPGRFSGRQFSNSRSEMNVSTLELGDSALYLCASSPGEPYEQYFGPGTRLTVT.

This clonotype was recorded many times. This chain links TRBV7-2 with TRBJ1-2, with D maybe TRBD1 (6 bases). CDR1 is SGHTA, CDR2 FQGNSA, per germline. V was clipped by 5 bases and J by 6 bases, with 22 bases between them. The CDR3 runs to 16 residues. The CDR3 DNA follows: TGTGCCAGCAGCCATATCGGCAACAGGGCGGTCGATGGCTACACCTTC. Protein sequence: CASSHIGNRAVDGYTF.

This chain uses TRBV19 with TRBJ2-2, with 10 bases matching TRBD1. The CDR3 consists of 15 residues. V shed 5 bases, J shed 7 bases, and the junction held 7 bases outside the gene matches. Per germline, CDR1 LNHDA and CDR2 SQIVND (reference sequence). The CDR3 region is CASSRQGAGDGELFF. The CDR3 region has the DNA TGTGCCAGTAGTCGACAGGGGGCCGGCGACGGGGAGCTGTTTTTT.

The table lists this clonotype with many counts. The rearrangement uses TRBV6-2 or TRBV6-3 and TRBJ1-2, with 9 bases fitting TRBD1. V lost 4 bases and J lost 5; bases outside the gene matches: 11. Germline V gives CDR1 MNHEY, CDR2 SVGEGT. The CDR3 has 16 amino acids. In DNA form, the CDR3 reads TGTGCCAGCAGTTCCGGGACAGGGTTCGTTGGTTATGGCTACACCTTC. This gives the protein CASSSGTGFVGYGYTF.

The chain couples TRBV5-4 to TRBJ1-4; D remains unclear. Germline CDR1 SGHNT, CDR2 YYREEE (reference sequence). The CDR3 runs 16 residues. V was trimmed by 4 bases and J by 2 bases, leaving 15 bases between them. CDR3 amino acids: CASSLDLARTNEKLFF. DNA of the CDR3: TGTGCCAGCAGCCTTGACCTGGCTCGGACTAATGAAAAACTGTTTTTT.

This CDR3 reads CSATGGPYNEQFF. The DNA for the CDR3 is TGCAGTGCCACGGGGGGGCCCTACAATGAGCAGTTCTTC. The V call is TRBV20-1, the J call TRBJ2-1, with 8 nucleotides matching TRBD2. The ends lost 6 bases at V and 2 bases at J; junction bases unmatched: 3. CDR1 and CDR2 (germline): DFQATT, SNEGSKA (reference sequence). This CDR3 has 13 amino acids.

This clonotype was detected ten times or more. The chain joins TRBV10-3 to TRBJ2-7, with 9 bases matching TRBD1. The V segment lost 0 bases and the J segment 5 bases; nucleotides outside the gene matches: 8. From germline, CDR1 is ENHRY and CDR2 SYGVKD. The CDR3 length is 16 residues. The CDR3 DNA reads TGTGCCATCAGTGAGTCGAGGGGACAGGGATACCACGAGCAGTACTTC. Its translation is CAISESRGQGYHEQYF.

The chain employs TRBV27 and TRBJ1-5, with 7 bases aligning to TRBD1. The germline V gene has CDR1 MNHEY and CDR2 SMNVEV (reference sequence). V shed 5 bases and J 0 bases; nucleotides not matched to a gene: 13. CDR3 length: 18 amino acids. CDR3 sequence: CASSPGTVNRYSNQPQHF. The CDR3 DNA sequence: TGTGCCAGCAGTCCCGGGACAGTCAATCGCTATAGCAATCAGCCCCAGCATTTT.

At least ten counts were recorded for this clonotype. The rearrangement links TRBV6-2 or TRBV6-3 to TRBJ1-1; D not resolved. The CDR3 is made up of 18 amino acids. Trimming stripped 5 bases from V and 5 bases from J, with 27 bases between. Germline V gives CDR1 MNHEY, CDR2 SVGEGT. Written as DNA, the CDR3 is TGTGCCAGCAGTAAACTTGGTAAACTATTAAGGTCTGAGACTGAAGCTTTCTTT. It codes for CASSKLGKLLRSETEAFF.